The 20 T cell receptor beta chains below all came from one sample that was sequenced in a study of cytomegalovirus exposure and HLA in healthy donors (dated 2017 in TCRdb). Library preparation used the immunoSEQ multiplex PCR assay. For the multiplex PCR, a mixture combining 60 forward primers for TCR Vbeta segments and 13 reverse primers for TCR Jbeta segments was used. This immuneACCESS table, as held by TCRdb, lists in-frame sequences with V and J called but not all clones. Of the missing ones, under half trace to an unresolved V gene in checked studies; the others have no known cause. The sample profile shows roughly 120,000 clones; about 10% of them were found once. The ten largest clones add up to 3% of the sample. Sequenced material: PBMCs. Source of these receptors: a young man in good health and CMV-seronegative.

V gene TRBV12-5 combines with J gene TRBJ2-1, with 8 bases identical to TRBD1. The CDR3 has 14 amino acids. Germline V lookup: CDR1 LGHNT, CDR2 FRNRAP. Trimming cost V 4 bases and J 6 bases; bases outside gene matches: 5. The CDR3 region has the DNA TGTGCTAGTGGTTCAGGGGGCATAGTCAATGAGCAGTTCTTC. Translating it yields CASGSGGIVNEQFF.

A few counts support this clone. The rearrangement uses TRBV6-5 and TRBJ2-1; no reliable D call. V shed 0 bases and J shed 4 bases, with 7 bases lying between them. This CDR3 region has 14 residues. From germline, CDR1 is MNHEY and CDR2 SVGAGI. The CDR3 sequence: CASSYSIRYNEQFF. The DNA for the CDR3 is TGTGCCAGCAGTTACTCGATCAGGTACAATGAGCAGTTCTTC.

This rearrangement joins TRBV30 to TRBJ2-7; 12 nucleotides agree with TRBD2. CDR1 GTSNPN and CDR2 SVGIG come from the germline V gene (reference sequence). This CDR3 spans 15 amino acids. Trimming took 2 bases from V and 1 from J; bases not matched to a gene: 3. CDR3 in amino acids: CAWSPGLAGSYEQYF. The CDR3, as DNA: TGTGCCTGGAGTCCAGGACTAGCGGGGTCCTACGAGCAGTACTTC.

The chain couples TRBV10-2 to TRBJ2-6; D not resolved. V dropped 3 bases and J dropped 4 bases, with 16 bases sitting between them. Looked up from germline, CDR1 is WSHSY and CDR2 is SAAADI. The CDR3 sequence is 17 residues long. Here the CDR3 reads CASSDLLPPSGANVLTF. The CDR3 bases are TGCGCCAGCAGTGATCTACTACCCCCCTCAGGGGCCAACGTCCTGACTTTC.

Written as DNA, the CDR3 is TGTGCCAGCAGAGAATACCGTGAAACAGGGGTTAGACAGCCCCAGCATTTT. It codes for CASREYRETGVRQPQHF. The chain carries TRBV6-1 and TRBJ1-5, with 7 nucleotides matching TRBD1. Germline V gives CDR1 MNHNS, CDR2 SASEGT. Trimming cost V 6 bases and J 7 bases; bases outside gene matches: 18. The length of the CDR3 is 17 residues.

The J gene is TRBJ1-1, the V gene TRBV2; 10 bases align to TRBD1. The germline V gene has CDR1 SNHLY and CDR2 FYNNEI. V was pared by 6 bases and J by 4 bases, with 8 bases of the junction left unmatched. CDR3 length equals 15 residues. This chain's CDR3 is CASRVGQGSTTEAFF. The CDR3 DNA reads TGTGCCAGCAGGGTGGGACAGGGGAGTACCACTGAAGCTTTCTTT.

V is TRBV5-6 and J is TRBJ2-3; 7 nucleotides line up with TRBD2. Germline V gene lookup returns CDR1 SGHDT and CDR2 YYEEEE. Trimming cost V 1 base and J 1 base; bases outside gene matches: 3. The CDR3 contains 15 residues. CDR3 loop: CASSLFLAGTDTQYF. Here the CDR3 DNA reads TGTGCCAGCAGCTTGTTTCTAGCGGGCACAGATACGCAGTATTTT.

V gene TRBV7-9 combines with J gene TRBJ1-4, with 8 positions matching TRBD1. Germline loops: CDR1 SEHNR, CDR2 FQNEAQ (reference sequence). The CDR3 extends over 19 amino acids. Germline trimming cut 4 bases from V and 4 bases from J; bases unmatched to any gene: 17. The CDR3, as DNA: TGTGCCAGCAGCTCCGGTCGCGGACAGGGTGGAGGCATTAATGAAAAACTGTTTTTT. It is translated as CASSSGRGQGGGINEKLFF.

Only a few counts were recorded for this clone. V and J are TRBV28 and TRBJ1-2, with 8 bases matching TRBD1. The CDR3 consists of 14 residues. Germline loops: CDR1 MDHEN, CDR2 SYDVKM. J lost 4 bases, V lost 4 bases, and 5 bases had no gene match. CDR3 amino acids: CASSSQGAGYGYTF. The CDR3 DNA sequence: TGTGCCAGCAGTTCCCAGGGGGCTGGCTATGGCTACACCTTC.

A few counts support this clone. The rearrangement uses TRBV6-5 and TRBJ1-5; TRBD1 might be the D (5 bases). The ends were cut back, 6 bases at V and 0 bases at J, with 12 bases in the middle. There are 15 residues in the CDR3. Germline lookup yields CDR1 MNHEY and CDR2 SVGAGI. The CDR3 protein is CASSPGLHSNQPQHF. In DNA form, the CDR3 reads TGTGCCAGCAGCCCGGGACTTCATAGCAATCAGCCCCAGCATTTT.

This chain links TRBV20-1 with TRBJ1-1; the D is unclear. CDR3 length: 11 residues. The V gene lost 6 bases and the J gene lost 11 bases, with 16 bases spanning the gap. Per the germline V gene, CDR1 is DFQATT and CDR2 is SNEGSKA (reference sequence). The CDR3 loop reads CSAYVLVRAFF. CDR3 DNA: TGCAGTGCATACGTGTTGGTCCGGGCTTTCTTT.

This rearrangement joins TRBV30 to TRBJ1-4; possibly TRBD1 for D (6 bases). CDR1 is GTSNPN and CDR2 is SVGIG in the germline V gene (reference sequence). There are 13 residues in the CDR3. Trimming stripped 2 bases from V and 12 bases from J, with 16 bases between. The CDR3 protein is CAWSLLGAAQLFF. CDR3 in DNA: TGTGCCTGGAGTTTATTGGGGGCTGCGCAACTGTTTTTT.

This clone appeared a few times. J is TRBJ1-2 and V is TRBV18; D gene unclear. Per germline, CDR1 KGHSH and CDR2 LQKENI. The CDR3 length is 15 residues. V dropped 1 base and J dropped 3 bases, with 12 bases sitting between them. CDR3 residues: CASSPQPGGDYGYTF. DNA of the CDR3: TGTGCCAGCTCACCACAACCGGGAGGAGACTATGGCTACACCTTC.

Only a few counts were recorded for this clone. This chain connects TRBV14 to TRBJ2-6, with D possibly being TRBD1 (5 bases). The germline V gene encodes CDR1 SGHDN and CDR2 FVKESK. The CDR3 runs 18 residues. The V gene lost 0 bases and the J gene lost 3 bases, with 15 bases spanning the gap. The CDR3 DNA reads as TGTGCCAGCAGCCAAGATCGTGGCAGGGTAGGTGGGGCCAACGTCCTGACTTTC. This translates into CASSQDRGRVGGANVLTF.

This clone occurred a few times. The chain carries TRBV18 and TRBJ1-3; no clear D gene. V was trimmed by 3 bases and J by 0 bases, leaving 12 bases between them. Germline-derived CDR1 and CDR2 are KGHSH and LQKENI. This CDR3 region has 16 residues. The CDR3 region has the DNA TGTGCCAGCTCACCCCTCGACACGAGCTCTGGAAACACCATATATTTT. Amino acid sequence: CASSPLDTSSGNTIYF.

J is TRBJ2-1 and V is TRBV6-5; D possibly corresponds to TRBD1 (5 bases). Looked up from germline, CDR1 is MNHEY and CDR2 is SVGAGI. This CDR3 spans 13 amino acids. The V gene lost 3 bases and the J gene lost 10 bases, with 13 bases spanning the gap. The CDR3 protein is CASSYARVGEQFF. For the CDR3, the DNA is TGTGCCAGCAGTTATGCCAGGGTAGGAGAGCAGTTCTTC.

The rearrangement joins TRBV6-5 to TRBJ2-7; D unclear. The CDR3 spans 15 residues. Germline assignment: CDR1 MNHEY and CDR2 SVGAGI. Trimming cost V 4 bases and J 0 bases, with 13 bases left between them. The CDR3 spells CASSSSPSLSYEQYF. The CDR3, as DNA: TGTGCCAGCAGTTCCTCCCCGAGCCTCTCCTACGAGCAGTACTTC.

This chain connects TRBV28 to TRBJ2-2; 12 bases match TRBD1. V was clipped by 7 bases and J by 3 bases; unmatched bases: 21. Looked up from germline, CDR1 is MDHEN and CDR2 is SYDVKM. The CDR3 consists of 21 residues. The CDR3 protein is CASIASPGTGGMVLYTGELFF. As DNA, the CDR3 is TGTGCCAGCATCGCCTCGCCCGGGACAGGGGGCATGGTATTATACACCGGGGAGCTGTTTTTT.

This clone was seen ten or more times. This chain joins TRBV29-1 and TRBJ2-1; 7 nucleotides match TRBD2. This CDR3 spans 13 amino acids. With 4 bases clipped from V and 6 bases from J, the junction kept 6 bases outside the gene matches. Per the germline V gene, CDR1 is SQVTM and CDR2 is ANQGSEA. CDR3 bases: TGCAGCGTTGCGGCGGGAGATCTCAATGAGCAGTTCTTC. It is translated as CSVAAGDLNEQFF.

V usage is TRBV5-8 and J usage is TRBJ2-5; D is perhaps TRBD2 (5 bases). Germline CDR1 SGHTS, CDR2 YDEGEE. This CDR3 region has 11 residues. The V end lost 3 bases, the J end lost 8 bases, and 8 bases lay between the germline ends. The CDR3 is CASSYTGTQYF. Here the CDR3 DNA reads TGTGCCAGCAGCTATACGGGAACCCAGTACTTC.